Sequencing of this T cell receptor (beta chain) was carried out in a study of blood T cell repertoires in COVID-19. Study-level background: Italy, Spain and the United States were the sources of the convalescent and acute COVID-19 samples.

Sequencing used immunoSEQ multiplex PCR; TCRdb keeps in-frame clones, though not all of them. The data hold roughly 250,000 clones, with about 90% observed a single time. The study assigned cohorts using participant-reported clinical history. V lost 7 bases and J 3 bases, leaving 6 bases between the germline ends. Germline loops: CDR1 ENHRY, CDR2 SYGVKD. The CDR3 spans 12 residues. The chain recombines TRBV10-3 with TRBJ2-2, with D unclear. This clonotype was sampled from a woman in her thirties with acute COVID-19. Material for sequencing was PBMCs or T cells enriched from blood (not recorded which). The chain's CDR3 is CAIMADTGELFF. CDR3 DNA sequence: TGTGCCATCATGGCAGACACCGGGGAGCTGTTTTTT.